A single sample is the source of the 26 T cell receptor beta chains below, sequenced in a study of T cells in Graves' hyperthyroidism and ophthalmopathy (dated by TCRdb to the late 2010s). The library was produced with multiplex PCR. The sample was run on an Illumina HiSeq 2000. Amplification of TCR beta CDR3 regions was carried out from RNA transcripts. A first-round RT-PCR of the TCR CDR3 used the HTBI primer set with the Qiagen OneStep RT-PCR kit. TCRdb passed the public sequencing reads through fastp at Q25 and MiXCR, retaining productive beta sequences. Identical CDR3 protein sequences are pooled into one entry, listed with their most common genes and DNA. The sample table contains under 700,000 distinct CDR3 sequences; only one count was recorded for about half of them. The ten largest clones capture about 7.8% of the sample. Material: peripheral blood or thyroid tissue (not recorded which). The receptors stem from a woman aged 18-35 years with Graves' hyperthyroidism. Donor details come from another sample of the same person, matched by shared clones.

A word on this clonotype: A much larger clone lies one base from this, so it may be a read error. In DNA, the CDR3 is TGTGCCAGCAGCCCAGGGGACGGCCGGGGCAACTATGGCTACACCTTC. Translated, it gives CASSPGDGRGNYGYTF. The V and J genes are TRBV7-9 and TRBJ1-2, with TRBD1 as a possible D gene (6 bases). CDR3 length: 16 amino acids. The germline gives CDR1 SEHNR, CDR2 FQNEAQ (reference sequence). Trimming left V 5 bases short and J 2 bases short, with 18 bases between.

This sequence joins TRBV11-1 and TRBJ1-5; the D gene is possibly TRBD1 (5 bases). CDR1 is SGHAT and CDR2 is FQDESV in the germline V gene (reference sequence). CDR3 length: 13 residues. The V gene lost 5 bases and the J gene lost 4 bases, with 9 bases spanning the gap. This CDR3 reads CASSPRENQPQHF. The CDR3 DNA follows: TGTGCCAGCAGCCCCAGGGAGAATCAGCCCCAGCATTTT. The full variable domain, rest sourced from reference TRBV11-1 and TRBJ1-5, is EAEVAQSPRYKITEKSQAVAFWCDPISGHATLYWYRQILGQGPELLVQFQDESVVDDSQLPKDRFSAERLKGVDSTLKIQPAELGDSAMYLCASSPRENQPQHFGDGTRLSIL.

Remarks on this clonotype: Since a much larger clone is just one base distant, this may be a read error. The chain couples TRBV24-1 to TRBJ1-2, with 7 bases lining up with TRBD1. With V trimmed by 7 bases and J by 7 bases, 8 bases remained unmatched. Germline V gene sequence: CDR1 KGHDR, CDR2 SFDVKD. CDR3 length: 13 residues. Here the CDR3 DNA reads TGTGCCACCAGGGAGACAGGGAAGGGTGGCTACACCTTC. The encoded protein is CATRETGKGGYTF.

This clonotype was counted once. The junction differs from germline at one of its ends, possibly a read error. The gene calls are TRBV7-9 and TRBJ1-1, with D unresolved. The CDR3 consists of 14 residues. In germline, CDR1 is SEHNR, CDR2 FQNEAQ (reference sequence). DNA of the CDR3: TGTGCCAGCAGCATCCGGACTGTGAACACTGGAGCTTTCTTT. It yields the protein CASSIRTVNTGAFF.

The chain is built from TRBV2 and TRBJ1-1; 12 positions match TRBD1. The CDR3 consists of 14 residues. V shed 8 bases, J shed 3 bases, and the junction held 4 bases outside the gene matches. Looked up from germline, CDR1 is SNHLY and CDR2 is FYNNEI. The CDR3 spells CASWDRGPDTEAFF. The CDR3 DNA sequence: TGTGCCAGCTGGGACAGGGGGCCGGACACTGAAGCTTTCTTT.

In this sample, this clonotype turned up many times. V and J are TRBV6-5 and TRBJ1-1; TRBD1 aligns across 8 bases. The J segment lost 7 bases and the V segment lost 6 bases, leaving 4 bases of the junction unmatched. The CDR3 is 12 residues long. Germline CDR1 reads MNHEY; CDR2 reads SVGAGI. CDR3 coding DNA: TGTGCCAGCAGAAAGGACAGGGTTGAAGCTTTCTTT. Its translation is CASRKDRVEAFF.

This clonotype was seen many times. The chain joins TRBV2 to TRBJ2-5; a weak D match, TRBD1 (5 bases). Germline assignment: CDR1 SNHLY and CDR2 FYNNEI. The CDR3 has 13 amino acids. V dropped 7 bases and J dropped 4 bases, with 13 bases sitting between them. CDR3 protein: CASNFDSRETQYF. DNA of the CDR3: TGTGCCAGCAATTTCGACAGCAGAGAGACCCAGTACTTC. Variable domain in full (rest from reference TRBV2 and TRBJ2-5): EPEVTQTPSHQVTQMGQEVILRCVPISNHLYFYWYRQILGQKVEFLVSFYNNEISEKSEIFDDQFSVERPDGSNFTLKIRSTKLEDSAMYFCASNFDSRETQYFGPGTRLLVL.

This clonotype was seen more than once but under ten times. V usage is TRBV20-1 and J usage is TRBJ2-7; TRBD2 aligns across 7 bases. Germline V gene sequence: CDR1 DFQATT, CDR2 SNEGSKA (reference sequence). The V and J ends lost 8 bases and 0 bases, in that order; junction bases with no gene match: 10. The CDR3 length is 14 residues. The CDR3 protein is CSFYSGLSSYEQYF. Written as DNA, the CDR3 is TGCAGTTTTTATAGCGGGCTGAGCTCCTACGAGCAGTACTTC.

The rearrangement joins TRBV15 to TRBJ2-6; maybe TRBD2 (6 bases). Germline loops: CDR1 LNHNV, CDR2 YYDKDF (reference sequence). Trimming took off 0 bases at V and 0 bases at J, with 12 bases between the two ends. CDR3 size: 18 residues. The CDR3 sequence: CATSRDNSGRSGANVLTF. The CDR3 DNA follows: TGTGCCACCAGCAGAGACAATAGCGGACGCTCTGGGGCCAACGTCCTGACTTTC.

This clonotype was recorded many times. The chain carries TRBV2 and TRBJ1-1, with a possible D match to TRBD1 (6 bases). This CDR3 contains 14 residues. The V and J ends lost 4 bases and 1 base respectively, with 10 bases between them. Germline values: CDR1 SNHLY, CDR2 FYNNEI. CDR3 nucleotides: TGTGCCAGCAGTGGGTACAGGGCGAACACTGAAGCTTTCTTT. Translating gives CASSGYRANTEAFF. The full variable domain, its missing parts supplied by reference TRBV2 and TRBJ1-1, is EPEVTQTPSHQVTQMGQEVILRCVPISNHLYFYWYRQILGQKVEFLVSFYNNEISEKSEIFDDQFSVERPDGSNFTLKIRSTKLEDSAMYFCASSGYRANTEAFFGQGTRLTVV.

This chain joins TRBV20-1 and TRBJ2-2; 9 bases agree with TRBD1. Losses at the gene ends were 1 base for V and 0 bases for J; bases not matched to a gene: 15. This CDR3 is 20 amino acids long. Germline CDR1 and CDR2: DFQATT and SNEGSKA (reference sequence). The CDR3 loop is CSARAPQGALDLSNTGELFF. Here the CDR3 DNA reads TGCAGTGCTAGAGCTCCACAGGGGGCGCTCGACTTATCGAACACCGGGGAGCTGTTTTTT.

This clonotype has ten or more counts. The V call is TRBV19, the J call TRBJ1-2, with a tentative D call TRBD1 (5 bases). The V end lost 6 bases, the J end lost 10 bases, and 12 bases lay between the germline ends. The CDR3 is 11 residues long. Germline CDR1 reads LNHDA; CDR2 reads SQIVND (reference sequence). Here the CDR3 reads CASRQRGDYTF. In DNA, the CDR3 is TGTGCCAGTAGACAGAGGGGCGACTACACCTTC.

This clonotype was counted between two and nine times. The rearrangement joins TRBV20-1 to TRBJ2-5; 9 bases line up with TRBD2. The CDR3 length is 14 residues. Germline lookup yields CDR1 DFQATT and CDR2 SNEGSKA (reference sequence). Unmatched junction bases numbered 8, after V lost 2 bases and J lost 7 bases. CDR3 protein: CSARISGSGGTQYF. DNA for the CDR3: TGCAGTGCTAGAATTAGCGGGAGTGGGGGGACCCAGTACTTC.

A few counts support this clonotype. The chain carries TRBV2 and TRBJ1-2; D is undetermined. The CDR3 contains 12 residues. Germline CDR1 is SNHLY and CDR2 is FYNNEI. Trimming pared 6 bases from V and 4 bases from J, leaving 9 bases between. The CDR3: CASRNQSYGYTF. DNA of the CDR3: TGTGCCAGCAGGAACCAATCCTATGGCTACACCTTC.

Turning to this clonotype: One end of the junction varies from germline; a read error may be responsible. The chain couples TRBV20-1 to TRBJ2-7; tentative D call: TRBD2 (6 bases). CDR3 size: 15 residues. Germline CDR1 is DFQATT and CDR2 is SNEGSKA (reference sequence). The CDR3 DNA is TGCAGTGCTAGAGATTCAGGACTACCCAACTACGCGCAGTACTTC. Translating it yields CSARDSGLPNYAQYF.

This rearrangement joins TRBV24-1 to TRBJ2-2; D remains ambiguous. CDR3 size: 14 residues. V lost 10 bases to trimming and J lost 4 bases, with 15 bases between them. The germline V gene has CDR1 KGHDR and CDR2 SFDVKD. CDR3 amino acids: CATSWDLTTGELFF. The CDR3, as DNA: TGTGCCACGTCGTGGGATTTGACCACCGGGGAGCTGTTTTTT.

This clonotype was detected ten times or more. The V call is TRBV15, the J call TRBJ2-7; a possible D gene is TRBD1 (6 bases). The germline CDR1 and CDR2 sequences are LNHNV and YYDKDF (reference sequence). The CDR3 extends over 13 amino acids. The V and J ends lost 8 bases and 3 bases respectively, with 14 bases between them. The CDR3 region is CATSPDSNYEQYF. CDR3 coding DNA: TGTGCCACCTCTCCGGACAGCAACTACGAGCAGTACTTC. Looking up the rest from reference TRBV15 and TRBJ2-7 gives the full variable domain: DAMVIQNPRYQVTQFGKPVTLSCSQTLNHNVMYWYQQKSSQAPKLLFHYYDKDFNNEADTPDNFQSRRPNTSFCFLDIRSPGLGDTAMYLCATSPDSNYEQYFGPGTRLTVT.

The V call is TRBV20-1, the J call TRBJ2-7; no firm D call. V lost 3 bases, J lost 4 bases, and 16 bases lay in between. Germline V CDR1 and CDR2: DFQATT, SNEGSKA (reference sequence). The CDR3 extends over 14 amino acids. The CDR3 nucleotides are TGCAGTGCTAGCCTAGAATCCATGGGTTACGAGCAGTACTTC. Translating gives CSASLESMGYEQYF.

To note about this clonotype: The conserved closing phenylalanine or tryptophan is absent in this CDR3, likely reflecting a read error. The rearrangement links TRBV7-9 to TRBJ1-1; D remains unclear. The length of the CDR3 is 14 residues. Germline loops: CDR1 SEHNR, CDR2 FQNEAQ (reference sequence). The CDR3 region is CASSQDGEGTEAFL. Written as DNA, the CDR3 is TGCGCCAGCAGCCAAGACGGGGAGGGCACTGAAGCTTTCCTT.

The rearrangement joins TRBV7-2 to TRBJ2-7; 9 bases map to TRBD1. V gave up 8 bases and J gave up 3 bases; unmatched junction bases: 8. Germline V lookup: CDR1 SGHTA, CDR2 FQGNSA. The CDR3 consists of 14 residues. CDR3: CASSPKGQGYEQYF. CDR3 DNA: TGTGCCAGCTCACCGAAGGGACAGGGCTACGAGCAGTACTTC.

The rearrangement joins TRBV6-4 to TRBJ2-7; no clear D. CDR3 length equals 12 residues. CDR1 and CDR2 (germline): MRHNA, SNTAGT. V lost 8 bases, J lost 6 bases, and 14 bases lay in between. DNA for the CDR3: TGTGCCAGCTCACCACCCACGGGCGAGCAGTACTTC. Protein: CASSPPTGEQYF.

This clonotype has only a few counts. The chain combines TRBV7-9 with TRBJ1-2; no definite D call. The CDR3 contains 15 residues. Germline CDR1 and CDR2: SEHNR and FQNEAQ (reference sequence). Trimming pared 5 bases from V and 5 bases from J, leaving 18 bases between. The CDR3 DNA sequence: TGTGCCAGCAGCCAAACAGAAACGGAACTGTATGGCTACACCTTC. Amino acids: CASSQTETELYGYTF.

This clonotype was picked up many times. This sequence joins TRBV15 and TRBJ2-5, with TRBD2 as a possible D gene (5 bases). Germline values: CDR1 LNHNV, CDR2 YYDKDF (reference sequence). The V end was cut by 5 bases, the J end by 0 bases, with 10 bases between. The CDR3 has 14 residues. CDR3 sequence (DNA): TGTGCCACCAGCGGAGGACGCAACCAAGAGACCCAGTACTTC. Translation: CATSGGRNQETQYF.

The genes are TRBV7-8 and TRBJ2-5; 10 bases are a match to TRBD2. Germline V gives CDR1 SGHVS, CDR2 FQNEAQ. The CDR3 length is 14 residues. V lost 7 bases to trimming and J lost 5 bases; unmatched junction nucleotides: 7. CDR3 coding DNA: TGTGCCAGCAAGCCTAGCGGGAGTTCTGAGACCCAGTACTTC. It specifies CASKPSGSSETQYF. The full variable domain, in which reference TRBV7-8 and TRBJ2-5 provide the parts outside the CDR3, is GAGVSQSPRYKVAKRGQDVALRCDPISGHVSLFWYQQALGQGPEFLTYFQNEAQLDKSGLPSDRFFAERPEGSVSTLKIQRTQQEDSAVYLCASKPSGSSETQYFGPGTRLLVL.

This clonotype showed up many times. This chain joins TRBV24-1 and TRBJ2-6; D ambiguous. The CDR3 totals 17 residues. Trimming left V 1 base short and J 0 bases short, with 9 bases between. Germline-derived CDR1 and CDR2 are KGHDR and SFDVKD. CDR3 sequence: CATSDFGQPSGANVLTF. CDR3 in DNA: TGTGCCACCAGTGATTTTGGCCAGCCCTCTGGGGCCAACGTCCTGACTTTC.

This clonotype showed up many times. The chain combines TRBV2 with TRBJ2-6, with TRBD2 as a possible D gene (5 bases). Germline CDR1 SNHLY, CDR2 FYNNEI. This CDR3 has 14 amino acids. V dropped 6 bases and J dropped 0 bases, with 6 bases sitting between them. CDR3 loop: CASSGLSGANVLTF. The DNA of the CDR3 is TGTGCCAGCAGCGGACTCTCTGGGGCCAACGTCCTGACTTTC.